This T cell receptor (beta chain) was recovered during a study of patients and donors after allogeneic stem cell transplantation. The CDR3 contains 13 residues. With 2 bases removed from V and 6 bases from J, the gap between germline ends came to 10 bases. Germline CDR1 reads MNHEY; CDR2 reads SVGAGI. TCRdb re-called the RT-PCR reads with MiXCR, one entry per CDR3 protein. The data hold about 39,000 distinct CDR3 sequences, with 25% to 40% observed a single time. This chain connects TRBV6-5 to TRBJ1-2; D ambiguous. This clonotype originated in a human donor who was either an allogeneic HSCT recipient or a stem cell or donor lymphocyte infusion donor (not recorded which). It is not recorded whose cells these are; they may come from a transplant donor. Input material: blood, either unsorted or a sorted T cell fraction (not recorded which). The chain's CDR3 is CASSYKGPHGYTF. The DNA for the CDR3 is TGTGCCAGCAGTTACAAGGGCCCCCATGGCTACACCTTC.